Below, one T cell receptor (beta chain) is given with its context. What it binds is unknown. With iRepertoire HTBI primers and Arm-PCR of CDR3 regions, TCR beta libraries were built. From the multiplex PCR reads, TCRdb called clonotypes with MiXCR, one entry per CDR3 protein. The sample lists 350,000 to 500,000 distinct CDR3 sequences; 14% were seen once. This sample is drawn from a study of regulatory T cells in long-lasting Graves disease. For the study at large: Freshly diagnosed Graves' patients had used antithyroid drugs for under 3 months. Study-wide results and limits: There were preferences for TRBV28, TRBJ1-2 and TRBJ2-5 in persistent disease.

Time point noted: newly diagnosed GD, antithyroid drugs for less than 3 months. There was RNA extracted from PBMCs, and the TCR library was made from it. Between the trimmed V and J ends, which lost 1 base and 6 bases, there was a span of 18 bases. Germline values: CDR1 SGHVS, CDR2 FQNEAQ. This CDR3 is 17 amino acids long. The same sample was also studied in work on T cells in Graves' hyperthyroidism and ophthalmopathy. From that report: First-round RT-PCR targeting the TCR CDR3 was performed with the HTBI primer set.

The receptor comes from a woman between 45 and 60 years old with Graves disease. The sample in question was peripheral blood mononuclear cells (PBMCs), obtained at new diagnosis, from a patient treated with antithyroid drugs. The rearrangement joins TRBV7-8 to TRBJ2-2; D may be TRBD2 (5 bases). CDR3 sequence: CASSLGRGMAGAGELFF. DNA for the CDR3: TGTGCCAGCAGCTTAGGTCGGGGAATGGCTGGGGCCGGGGAGCTGTTTTTT.